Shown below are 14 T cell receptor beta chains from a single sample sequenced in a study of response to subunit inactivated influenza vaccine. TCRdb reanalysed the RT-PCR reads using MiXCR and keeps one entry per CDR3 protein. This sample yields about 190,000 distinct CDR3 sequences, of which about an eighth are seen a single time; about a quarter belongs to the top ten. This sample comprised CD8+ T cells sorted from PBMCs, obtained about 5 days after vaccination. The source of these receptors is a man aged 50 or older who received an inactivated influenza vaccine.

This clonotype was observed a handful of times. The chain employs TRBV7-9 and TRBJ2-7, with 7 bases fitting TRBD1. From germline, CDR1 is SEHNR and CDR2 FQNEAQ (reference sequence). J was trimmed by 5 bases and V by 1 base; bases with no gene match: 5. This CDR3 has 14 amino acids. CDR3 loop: CASSLDWQGDEQYF. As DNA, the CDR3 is TGTGCCAGCAGCTTAGATTGGCAGGGGGACGAGCAGTACTTC.

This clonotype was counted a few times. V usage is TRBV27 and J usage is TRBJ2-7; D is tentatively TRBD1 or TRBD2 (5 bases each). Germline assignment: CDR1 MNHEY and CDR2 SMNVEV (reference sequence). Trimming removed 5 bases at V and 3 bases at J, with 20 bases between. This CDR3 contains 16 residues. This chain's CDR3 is CASSLGDSGLNYEQYF. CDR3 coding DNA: TGTGCCAGCAGTCTCGGCGACAGTGGACTTAACTACGAGCAGTACTTC.

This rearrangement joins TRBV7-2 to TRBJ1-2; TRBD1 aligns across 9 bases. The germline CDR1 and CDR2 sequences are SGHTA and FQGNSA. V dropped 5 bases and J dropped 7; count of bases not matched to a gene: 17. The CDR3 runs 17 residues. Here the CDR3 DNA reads TGTGCCAGCAGCCTCTCTGGGACAGGGCTCGGTGGAGGTGGCTACACCTTC. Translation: CASSLSGTGLGGGGYTF.

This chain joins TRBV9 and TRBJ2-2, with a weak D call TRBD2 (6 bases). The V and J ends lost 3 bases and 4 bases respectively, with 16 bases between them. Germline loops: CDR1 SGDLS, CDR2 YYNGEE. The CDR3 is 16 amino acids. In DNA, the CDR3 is TGTGCCAGCAGCGCCATGAGCGGGTATCGCACCGGGGAGCTGTTTTTT. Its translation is CASSAMSGYRTGELFF.

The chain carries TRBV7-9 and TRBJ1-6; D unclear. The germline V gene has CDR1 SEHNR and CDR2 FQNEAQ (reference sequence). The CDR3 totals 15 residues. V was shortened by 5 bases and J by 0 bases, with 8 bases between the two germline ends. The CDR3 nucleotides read TGTGCCAGCAGCACCTGGGACTCCTATAATTCACCCCTCCACTTT. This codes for CASSTWDSYNSPLHF.

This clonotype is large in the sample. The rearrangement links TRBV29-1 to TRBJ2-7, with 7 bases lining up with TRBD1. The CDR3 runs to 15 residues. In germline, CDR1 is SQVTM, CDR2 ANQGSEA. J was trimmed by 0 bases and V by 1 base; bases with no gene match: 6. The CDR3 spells CSVEGVGDSSYEQYF. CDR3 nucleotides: TGCAGCGTTGAAGGAGTAGGGGACAGCTCCTACGAGCAGTACTTC.

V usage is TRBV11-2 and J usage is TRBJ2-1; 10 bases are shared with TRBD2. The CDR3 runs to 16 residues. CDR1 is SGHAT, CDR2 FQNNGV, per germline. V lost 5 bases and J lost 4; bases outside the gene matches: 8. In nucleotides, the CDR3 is TGTGCCAGCAGCCCCTACTTAGCGGGGGGTTACAATGAGCAGTTCTTC. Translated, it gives CASSPYLAGGYNEQFF.

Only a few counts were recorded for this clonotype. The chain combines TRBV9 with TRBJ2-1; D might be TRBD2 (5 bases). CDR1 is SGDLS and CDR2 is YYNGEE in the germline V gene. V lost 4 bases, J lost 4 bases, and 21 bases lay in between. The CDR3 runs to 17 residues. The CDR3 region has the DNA TGTGCCAGCAGCCATCATGACTTGGGGAGCGCGTACAATGAGCAGTTCTTC. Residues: CASSHHDLGSAYNEQFF.

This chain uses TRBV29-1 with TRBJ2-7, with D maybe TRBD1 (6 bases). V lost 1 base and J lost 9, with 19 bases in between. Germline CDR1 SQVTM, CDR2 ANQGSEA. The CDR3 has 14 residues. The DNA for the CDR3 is TGCAGCGTTGAAGGGACAGTTCGGGGCAGGGGGCAGTACTTC. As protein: CSVEGTVRGRGQYF.

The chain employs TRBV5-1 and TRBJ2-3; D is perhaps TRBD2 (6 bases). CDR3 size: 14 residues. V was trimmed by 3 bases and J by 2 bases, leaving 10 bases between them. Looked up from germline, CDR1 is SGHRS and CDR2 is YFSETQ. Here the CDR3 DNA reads TGCGCCAGCAGCTGGAGGGGTCACACAGATACGCAGTATTTT. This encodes CASSWRGHTDTQYF.

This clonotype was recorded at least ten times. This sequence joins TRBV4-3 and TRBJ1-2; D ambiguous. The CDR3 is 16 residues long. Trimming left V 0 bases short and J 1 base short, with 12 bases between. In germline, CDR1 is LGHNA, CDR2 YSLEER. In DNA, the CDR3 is TGCGCCAGCAGCCAAGATGAGGCAACGCTTAACTATGGCTACACCTTC. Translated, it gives CASSQDEATLNYGYTF.

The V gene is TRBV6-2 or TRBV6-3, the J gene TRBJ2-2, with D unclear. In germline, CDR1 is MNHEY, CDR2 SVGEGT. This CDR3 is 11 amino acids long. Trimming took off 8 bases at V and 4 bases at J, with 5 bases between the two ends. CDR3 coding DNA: TGTGCCAGCCGAGTCACCGGGGAGCTGTTTTTT. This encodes CASRVTGELFF.

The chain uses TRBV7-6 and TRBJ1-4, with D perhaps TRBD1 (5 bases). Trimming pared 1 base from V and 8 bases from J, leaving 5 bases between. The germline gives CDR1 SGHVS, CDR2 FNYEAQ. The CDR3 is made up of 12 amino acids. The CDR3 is CASSLDREKLFF. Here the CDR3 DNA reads TGTGCCAGCAGCTTAGACAGGGAAAAACTGTTTTTT.

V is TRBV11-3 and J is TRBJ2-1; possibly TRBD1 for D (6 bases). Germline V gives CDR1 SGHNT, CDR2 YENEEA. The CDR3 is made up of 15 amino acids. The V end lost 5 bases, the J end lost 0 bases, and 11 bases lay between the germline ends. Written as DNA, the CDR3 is TGTGCCAGCAGCCACGCCAGGGGCTCCTACAATGAGCAGTTCTTC. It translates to CASSHARGSYNEQFF. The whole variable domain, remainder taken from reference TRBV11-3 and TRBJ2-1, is EAGVVQSPRYKIIEKKQPVAFWCNPISGHNTLYWYLQNLGQGPELLIRYENEEAVDDSQLPKDRFSAERLKGVDSTLKIQPAELGDSAVYLCASSHARGSYNEQFFGPGTRLTVL.